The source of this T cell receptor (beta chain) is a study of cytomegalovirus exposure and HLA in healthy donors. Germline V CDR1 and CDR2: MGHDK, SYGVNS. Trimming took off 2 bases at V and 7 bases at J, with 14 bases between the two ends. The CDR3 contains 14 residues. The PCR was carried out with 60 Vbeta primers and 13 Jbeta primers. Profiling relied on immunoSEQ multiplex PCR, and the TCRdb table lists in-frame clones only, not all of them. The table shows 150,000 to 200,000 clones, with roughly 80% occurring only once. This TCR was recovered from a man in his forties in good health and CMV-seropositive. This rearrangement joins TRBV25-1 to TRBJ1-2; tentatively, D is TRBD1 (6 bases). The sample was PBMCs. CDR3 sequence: CASSEAGQSTGYTF. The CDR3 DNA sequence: TGTGCCAGCAGTGAAGCCGGACAGAGTACTGGCTACACCTTC.